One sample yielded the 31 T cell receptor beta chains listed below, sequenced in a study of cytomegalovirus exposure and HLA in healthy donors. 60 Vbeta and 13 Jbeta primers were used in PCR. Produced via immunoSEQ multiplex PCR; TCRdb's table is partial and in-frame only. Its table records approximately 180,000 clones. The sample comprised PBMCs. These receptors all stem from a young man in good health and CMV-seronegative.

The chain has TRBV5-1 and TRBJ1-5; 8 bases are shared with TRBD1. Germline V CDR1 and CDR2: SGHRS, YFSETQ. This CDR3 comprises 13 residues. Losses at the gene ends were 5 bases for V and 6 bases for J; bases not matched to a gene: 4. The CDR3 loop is CASRDREGQPQHF. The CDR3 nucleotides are TGCGCCAGCAGGGACAGGGAGGGTCAGCCCCAGCATTTT.

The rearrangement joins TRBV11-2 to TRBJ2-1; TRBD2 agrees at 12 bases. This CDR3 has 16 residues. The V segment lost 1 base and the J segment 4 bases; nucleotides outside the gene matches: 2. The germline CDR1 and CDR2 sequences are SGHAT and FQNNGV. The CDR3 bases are TGTGCCAGCAGCTTAGCCCTAGCGGGAGGGTACAATGAGCAGTTCTTC. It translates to CASSLALAGGYNEQFF.

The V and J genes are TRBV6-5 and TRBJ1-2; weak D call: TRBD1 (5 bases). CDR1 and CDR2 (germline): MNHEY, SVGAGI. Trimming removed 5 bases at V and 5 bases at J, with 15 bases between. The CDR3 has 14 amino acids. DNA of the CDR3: TGTGCCAGCAGTCAAGAAAGGGAGGGGTATGGCTACACCTTC. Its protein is CASSQEREGYGYTF.

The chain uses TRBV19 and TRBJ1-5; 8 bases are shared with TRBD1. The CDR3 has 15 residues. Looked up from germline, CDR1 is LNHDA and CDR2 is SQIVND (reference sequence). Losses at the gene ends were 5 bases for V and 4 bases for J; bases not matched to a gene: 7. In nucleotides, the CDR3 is TGTGCCAGTAGTTCCCGGACAGGGAGGAATCAGCCCCAGCATTTT. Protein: CASSSRTGRNQPQHF.

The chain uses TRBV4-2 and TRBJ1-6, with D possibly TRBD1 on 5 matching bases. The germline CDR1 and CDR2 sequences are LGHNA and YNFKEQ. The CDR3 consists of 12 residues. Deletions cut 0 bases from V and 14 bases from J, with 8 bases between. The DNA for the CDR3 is TGTGCCAGCAGCCAAGATCGGGGGTCCCTCCACTTT. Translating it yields CASSQDRGSLHF.

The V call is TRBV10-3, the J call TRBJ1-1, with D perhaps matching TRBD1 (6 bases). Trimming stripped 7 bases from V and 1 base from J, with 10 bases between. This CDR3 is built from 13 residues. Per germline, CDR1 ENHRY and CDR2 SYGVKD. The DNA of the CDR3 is TGTGCCATCACCCGGGACAAGAACACTGAAGCTTTCTTT. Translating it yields CAITRDKNTEAFF.

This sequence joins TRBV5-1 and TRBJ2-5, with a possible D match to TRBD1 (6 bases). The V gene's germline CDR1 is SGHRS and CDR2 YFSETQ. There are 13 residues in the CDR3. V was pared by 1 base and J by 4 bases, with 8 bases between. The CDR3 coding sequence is TGCGCCAGCAGCTTGCTAGGGGGAGAGACCCAGTACTTC. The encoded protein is CASSLLGGETQYF.

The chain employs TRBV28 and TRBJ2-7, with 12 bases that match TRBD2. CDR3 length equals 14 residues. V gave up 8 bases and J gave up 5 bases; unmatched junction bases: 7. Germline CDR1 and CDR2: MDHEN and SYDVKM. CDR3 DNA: TGTGCCAGCGGGCTAGCGGGAGGGAATAACGAGCAGTACTTC. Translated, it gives CASGLAGGNNEQYF.

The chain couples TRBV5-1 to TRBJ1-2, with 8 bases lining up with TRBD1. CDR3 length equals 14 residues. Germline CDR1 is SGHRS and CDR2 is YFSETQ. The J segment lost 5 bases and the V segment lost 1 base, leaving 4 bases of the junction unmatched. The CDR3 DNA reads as TGCGCCAGCAGCTTGTCTCGGACAGGGTATGGCTACACCTTC. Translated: CASSLSRTGYGYTF.

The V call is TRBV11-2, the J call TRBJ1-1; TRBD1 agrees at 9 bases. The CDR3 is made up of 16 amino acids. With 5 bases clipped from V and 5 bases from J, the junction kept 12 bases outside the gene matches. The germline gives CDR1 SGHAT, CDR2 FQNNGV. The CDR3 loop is CASSVGDRVRWTEAFF. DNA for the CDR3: TGTGCCAGCAGCGTAGGGGACAGGGTAAGATGGACTGAAGCTTTCTTT.

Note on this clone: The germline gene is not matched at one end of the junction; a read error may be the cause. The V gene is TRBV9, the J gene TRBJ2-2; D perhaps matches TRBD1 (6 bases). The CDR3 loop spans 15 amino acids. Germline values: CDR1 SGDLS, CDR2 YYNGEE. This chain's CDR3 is CASSLHTGITGEPFF. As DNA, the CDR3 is TGTGCCAGCAGCTTACACACAGGGATCACCGGGGAGCCGTTTTTT.

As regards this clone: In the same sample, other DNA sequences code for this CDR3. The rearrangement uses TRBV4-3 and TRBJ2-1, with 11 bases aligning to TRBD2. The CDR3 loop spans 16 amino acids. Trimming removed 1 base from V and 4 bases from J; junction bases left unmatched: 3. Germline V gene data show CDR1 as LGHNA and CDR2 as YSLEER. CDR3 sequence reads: CASSQGASGGYNEQFF. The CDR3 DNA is TGCGCCAGCAGCCAAGGGGCTAGCGGGGGGTACAATGAGCAGTTCTTC.

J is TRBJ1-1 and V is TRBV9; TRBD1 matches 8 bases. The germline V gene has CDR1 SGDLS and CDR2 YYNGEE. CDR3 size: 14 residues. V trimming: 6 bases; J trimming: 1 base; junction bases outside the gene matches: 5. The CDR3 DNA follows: TGTGCCAGCAACCTGGGACAGGCGAACACTGAAGCTTTCTTT. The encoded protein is CASNLGQANTEAFF.

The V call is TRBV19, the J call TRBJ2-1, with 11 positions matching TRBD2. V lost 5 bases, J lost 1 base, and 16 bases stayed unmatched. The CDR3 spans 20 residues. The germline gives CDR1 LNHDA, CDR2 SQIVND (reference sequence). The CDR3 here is CASSSRGRLAGKVSYNEQFF. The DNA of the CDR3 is TGTGCCAGTAGTTCGAGGGGGAGACTAGCGGGAAAGGTATCCTACAATGAGCAGTTCTTC.

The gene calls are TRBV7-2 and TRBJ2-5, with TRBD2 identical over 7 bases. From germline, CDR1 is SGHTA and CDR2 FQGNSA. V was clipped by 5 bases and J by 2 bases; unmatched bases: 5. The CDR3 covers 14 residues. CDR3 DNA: TGTGCCAGCAGCGTTACCGGGGGGCAAGAGACCCAGTACTTC. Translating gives CASSVTGGQETQYF.

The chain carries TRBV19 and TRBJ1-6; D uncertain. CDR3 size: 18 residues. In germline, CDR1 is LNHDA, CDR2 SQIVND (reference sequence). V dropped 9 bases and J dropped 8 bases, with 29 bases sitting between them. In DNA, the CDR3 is TGTGCCAGCTGCTTTAGGGTTTCCCGGGGAAAAGTTGATTCACCCCTCCACTTT. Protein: CASCFRVSRGKVDSPLHF.

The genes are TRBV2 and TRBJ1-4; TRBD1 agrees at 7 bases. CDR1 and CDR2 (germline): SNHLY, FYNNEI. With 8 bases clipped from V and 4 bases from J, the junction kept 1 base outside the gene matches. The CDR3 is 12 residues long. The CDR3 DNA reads TGTGCCAGCCGGGACAGTAATGAAAAACTGTTTTTT. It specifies CASRDSNEKLFF.

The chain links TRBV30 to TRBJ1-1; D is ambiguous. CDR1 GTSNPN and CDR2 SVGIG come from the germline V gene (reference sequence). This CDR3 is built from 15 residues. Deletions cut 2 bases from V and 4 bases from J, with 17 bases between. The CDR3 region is CAWSRPIRGRTEAFF. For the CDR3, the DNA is TGTGCCTGGAGTCGCCCCATCCGGGGTCGCACTGAAGCTTTCTTT.

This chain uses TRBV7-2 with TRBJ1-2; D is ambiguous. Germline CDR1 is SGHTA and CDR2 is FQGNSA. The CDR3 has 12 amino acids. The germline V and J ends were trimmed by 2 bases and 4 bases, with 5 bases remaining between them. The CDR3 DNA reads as TGTGCCAGCAGCTTATTCTCCTATGGCTACACCTTC. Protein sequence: CASSLFSYGYTF.

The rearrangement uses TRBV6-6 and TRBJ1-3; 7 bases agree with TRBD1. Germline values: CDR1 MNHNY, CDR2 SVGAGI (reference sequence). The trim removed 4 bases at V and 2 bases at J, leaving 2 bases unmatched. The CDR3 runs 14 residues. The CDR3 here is CASSFGTAGNTIYF. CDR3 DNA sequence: TGTGCCAGCAGTTTCGGGACAGCTGGAAACACCATATATTTT.

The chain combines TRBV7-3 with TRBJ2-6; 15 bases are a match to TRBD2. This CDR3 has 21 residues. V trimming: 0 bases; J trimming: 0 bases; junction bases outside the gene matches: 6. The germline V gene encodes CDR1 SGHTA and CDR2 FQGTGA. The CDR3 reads CASSLTLGLAGGISGANVLTF. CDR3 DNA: TGTGCCAGCAGCTTAACGTTAGGACTAGCGGGAGGGATCTCTGGGGCCAACGTCCTGACTTTC.

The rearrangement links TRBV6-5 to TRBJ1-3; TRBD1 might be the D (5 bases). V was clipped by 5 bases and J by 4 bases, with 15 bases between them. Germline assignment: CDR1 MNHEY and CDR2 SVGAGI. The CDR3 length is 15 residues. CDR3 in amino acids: CASSPYQGGGNTIYF. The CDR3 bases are TGTGCCAGCAGTCCCTATCAGGGTGGCGGAAACACCATATATTTT.

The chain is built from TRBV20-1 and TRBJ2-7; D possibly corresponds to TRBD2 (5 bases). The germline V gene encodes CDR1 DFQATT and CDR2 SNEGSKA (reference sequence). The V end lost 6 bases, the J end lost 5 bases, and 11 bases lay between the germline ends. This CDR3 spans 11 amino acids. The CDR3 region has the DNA TGCAGTGCGCCGGCTAGCAACGAGCAGTACTTC. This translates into CSAPASNEQYF.

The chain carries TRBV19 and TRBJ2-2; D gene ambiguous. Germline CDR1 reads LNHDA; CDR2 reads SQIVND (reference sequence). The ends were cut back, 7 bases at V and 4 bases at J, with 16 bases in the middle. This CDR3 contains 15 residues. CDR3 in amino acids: CASKASFAGTGELFF. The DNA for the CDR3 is TGTGCCAGTAAAGCTTCTTTTGCCGGCACCGGGGAGCTGTTTTTT. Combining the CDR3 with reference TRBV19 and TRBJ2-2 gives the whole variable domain DGGITQSPKYLFRKEGQNVTLSCEQNLNHDAMYWYRQDPGQGLRLIYYSQIVNDFQKGDIAEGYSVSREKKESFPLTVTSAQKNPTAFYLCASKASFAGTGELFFGEGSRLTVL.

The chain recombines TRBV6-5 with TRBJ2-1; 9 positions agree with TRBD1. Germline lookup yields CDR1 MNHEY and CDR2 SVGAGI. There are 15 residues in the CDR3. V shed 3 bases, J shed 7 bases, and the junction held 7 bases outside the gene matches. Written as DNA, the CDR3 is TGTGCCAGCAGTTATCCGGGGACAGGGTCTAATGAGCAGTTCTTC. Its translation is CASSYPGTGSNEQFF.

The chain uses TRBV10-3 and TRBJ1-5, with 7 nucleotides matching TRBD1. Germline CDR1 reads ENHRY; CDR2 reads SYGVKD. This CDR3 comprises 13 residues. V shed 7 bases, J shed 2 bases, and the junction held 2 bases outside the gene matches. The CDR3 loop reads CAINDRGNQPQHF. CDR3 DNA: TGTGCCATCAACGACAGGGGCAATCAGCCCCAGCATTTT.

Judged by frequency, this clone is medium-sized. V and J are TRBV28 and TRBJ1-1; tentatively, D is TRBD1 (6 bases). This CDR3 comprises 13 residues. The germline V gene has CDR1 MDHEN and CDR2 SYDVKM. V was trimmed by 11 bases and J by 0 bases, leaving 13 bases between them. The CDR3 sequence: CASAGTMNTEAFF. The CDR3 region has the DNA TGTGCCTCAGCCGGGACAATGAACACTGAAGCTTTCTTT.

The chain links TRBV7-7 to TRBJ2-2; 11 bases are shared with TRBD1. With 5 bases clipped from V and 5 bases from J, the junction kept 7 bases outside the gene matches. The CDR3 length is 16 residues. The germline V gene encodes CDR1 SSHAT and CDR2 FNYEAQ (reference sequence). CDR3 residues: CASSPGQGAGTGELFF. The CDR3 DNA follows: TGTGCCAGCAGCCCCGGACAGGGGGCCGGGACCGGGGAGCTGTTTTTT.

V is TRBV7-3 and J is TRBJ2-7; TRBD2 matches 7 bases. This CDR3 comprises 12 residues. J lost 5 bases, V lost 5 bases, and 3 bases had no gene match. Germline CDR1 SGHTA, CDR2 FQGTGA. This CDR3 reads CASSPGRDEQYF. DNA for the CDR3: TGTGCCAGCAGCCCAGGGAGGGACGAGCAGTACTTC.

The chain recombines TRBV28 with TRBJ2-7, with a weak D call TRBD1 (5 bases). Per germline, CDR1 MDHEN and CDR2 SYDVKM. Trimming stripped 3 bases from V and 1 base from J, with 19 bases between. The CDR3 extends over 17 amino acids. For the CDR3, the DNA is TGTGCCAGCAGTTTGGGGCGGAGATTTAAGCTTTCCTACGAGCAGTACTTC. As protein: CASSLGRRFKLSYEQYF.

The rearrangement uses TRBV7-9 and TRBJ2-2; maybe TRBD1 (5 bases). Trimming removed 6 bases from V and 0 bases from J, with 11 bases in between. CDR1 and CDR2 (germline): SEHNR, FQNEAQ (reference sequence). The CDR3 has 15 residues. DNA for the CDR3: TGTGCCAGCAGAAGGGGCAGGGCGAACACCGGGGAGCTGTTTTTT. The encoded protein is CASRRGRANTGELFF.